The 31 T cell receptor beta chains below come from one sample, sequenced in a study of somatic mutations in cytotoxic T cells in rheumatoid arthritis. Data came from immunoSEQ multiplex PCR; TCRdb stores just in-frame clones and leaves some out. The sample includes roughly 20,000 clones, around 80% seen only once; the top ten take 10%. Sequencing was carried out using CD8+ T cells sorted from blood. The source of these receptors is an adult with rheumatoid arthritis.

The chain uses TRBV11-2 and TRBJ2-1, with 9 bases lining up with TRBD2. The CDR3 runs to 14 residues. Germline V gene data show CDR1 as SGHAT and CDR2 as FQNNGV. V lost 8 bases to trimming and J lost 12 bases; unmatched junction nucleotides: 14. CDR3 protein: CASSVSGGVVGQFF. CDR3 sequence (DNA): TGTGCCAGCTCGGTTAGCGGGGGAGTTGTAGGGCAGTTCTTC.

This clone was recorded only once. The rearrangement links TRBV7-8 to TRBJ2-4, with 9 bases fitting TRBD1. The CDR3 consists of 15 residues. Per the germline V gene, CDR1 is SGHVS and CDR2 is FQNEAQ. The V and J ends lost 5 bases and 8 bases, in that order; junction bases with no gene match: 10. This CDR3 reads CASSAPGTGYHIQYF. The CDR3 DNA reads as TGTGCCAGCAGCGCCCCCGGGACAGGGTATCACATTCAGTACTTC.

The gene calls are TRBV27 and TRBJ2-3; 8 bases fit TRBD2. This CDR3 spans 14 amino acids. Per germline, CDR1 MNHEY and CDR2 SMNVEV (reference sequence). The V and J ends lost 5 bases and 4 bases, in that order; junction bases with no gene match: 5. The CDR3 DNA sequence: TGTGCCAGCAGTAACGGGGGGGCCCCAGATACGCAGTATTTT. The encoded protein is CASSNGGAPDTQYF.

This clone has only a few counts. The V and J genes are TRBV7-9 and TRBJ2-7; the match to TRBD1 covers 9 bases. V dropped 4 bases and J dropped 3; count of bases not matched to a gene: 10. The germline V gene has CDR1 SEHNR and CDR2 FQNEAQ (reference sequence). The CDR3 sequence is 16 residues long. CDR3 coding DNA: TGTGCCAGCAGCTCCACGCCGGGACAGGGTAACTACGAGCAGTACTTC. Translated, it gives CASSSTPGQGNYEQYF.

V is TRBV19 and J is TRBJ2-7; 8 nucleotides align to TRBD2. V dropped 5 bases and J dropped 6; count of bases not matched to a gene: 9. The CDR3 is 14 amino acids. The germline V gene encodes CDR1 LNHDA and CDR2 SQIVND (reference sequence). CDR3 loop: CASSREGRSSEQYF. CDR3 nucleotides: TGTGCCAGTAGTCGGGAGGGGAGGTCGTCCGAGCAGTACTTC.

V and J are TRBV5-4 and TRBJ2-7, with D unclear. Trimming stripped 4 bases from V and 2 bases from J, with 10 bases between. The CDR3 length is 13 residues. Looked up from germline, CDR1 is SGHNT and CDR2 is YYREEE (reference sequence). The CDR3 region is CASSPGGTYEQYF. The DNA for the CDR3 is TGTGCCAGCAGCCCCGGCGGTACCTACGAGCAGTACTTC.

This chain uses TRBV7-3 with TRBJ2-7; perhaps TRBD2 as D (7 bases). Trimming took off 0 bases at V and 7 bases at J, with 10 bases between the two ends. Germline loops: CDR1 SGHTA, CDR2 FQGTGA. The CDR3 loop spans 13 amino acids. CDR3 DNA sequence: TGTGCCAGCAGCTTAACAGGGGGAGGGGAGCAGTACTTC. Encoded protein: CASSLTGGGEQYF.

This chain links TRBV19 with TRBJ2-7; no firm D call. The CDR3 loop spans 13 amino acids. Germline CDR1 reads LNHDA; CDR2 reads SQIVND (reference sequence). V lost 1 base and J lost 0, with 4 bases in between. This chain's CDR3 is CASSIAASYEQYF. The CDR3 DNA reads as TGTGCCAGTAGTATAGCCGCCTCCTACGAGCAGTACTTC.

V gene TRBV28 combines with J gene TRBJ1-1; D not certain. Trimming stripped 10 bases from V and 3 bases from J, with 15 bases between. The germline CDR1 and CDR2 sequences are MDHEN and SYDVKM. The CDR3 is made up of 13 amino acids. The CDR3 DNA follows: TGTGCCACCGGACCGGGCCAGGACACTGAAGCTTTCTTT. Its protein product is CATGPGQDTEAFF.

The chain recombines TRBV6-1 with TRBJ1-4; D perhaps matches TRBD1 (6 bases). CDR3 size: 13 residues. Germline CDR1 and CDR2: MNHNS and SASEGT. V was clipped by 9 bases and J by 6 bases, with 14 bases between them. The CDR3 nucleotides are TGTGCCAGTAACAGGGAGGCTCATGAAAAACTGTTTTTT. Protein sequence: CASNREAHEKLFF.

The V call is TRBV2, the J call TRBJ1-5; maybe TRBD1 (5 bases). The V gene lost 1 base and the J gene lost 1 base, with 5 bases spanning the gap. The CDR3 has 14 residues. Germline V gives CDR1 SNHLY, CDR2 FYNNEI. The CDR3 loop is CASSEEGSNQPQHF. CDR3 coding DNA: TGTGCCAGCAGTGAAGAGGGGAGCAATCAGCCCCAGCATTTT.

The V call is TRBV7-9, the J call TRBJ2-7; either TRBD1 or TRBD2 may fit D (5 bases each). This CDR3 has 14 amino acids. The V end was cut by 10 bases, the J end by 0 bases, with 16 bases between. The V gene's germline CDR1 is SEHNR and CDR2 FQNEAQ (reference sequence). The chain's CDR3 is CAILLRDGSYEQYF. CDR3 bases: TGTGCCATCCTTCTCCGGGACGGCTCCTACGAGCAGTACTTC.

The rearrangement joins TRBV10-1 to TRBJ1-4; D gene uncertain. Germline lookup yields CDR1 WNHNN and CDR2 SYGVQD (reference sequence). This CDR3 region has 12 residues. Trimming cost V 11 bases and J 5 bases, with 12 bases left between them. The CDR3 bases are TGCGCCGCACCGGGGATGAATGAAAAACTGTTTTTT. Translated: CAAPGMNEKLFF.

The V call is TRBV4-1, the J call TRBJ2-3; unclear D gene. The V and J ends lost 3 bases and 2 bases respectively, with 3 bases between them. This CDR3 has 12 amino acids. Per germline, CDR1 MGHRA and CDR2 YSYEKL. The CDR3 DNA reads TGCGCCAGCAGCCAGCTCACAGATACGCAGTATTTT. It is translated as CASSQLTDTQYF.

The rearrangement links TRBV7-2 to TRBJ1-5, with D perhaps TRBD1 (6 bases). V was cut by 2 bases and J by 6 bases, with 20 bases left in between. The CDR3 has 17 amino acids. Germline V CDR1 and CDR2: SGHTA, FQGNSA. The CDR3 loop reads CASSLKGRQVETQPQHF. CDR3 DNA sequence: TGTGCCAGCAGCTTAAAGGGCCGACAGGTAGAGACTCAGCCCCAGCATTTT.

The rearrangement joins TRBV25-1 to TRBJ1-3; D call uncertain. The CDR3 extends over 11 amino acids. Trimming cost V 6 bases and J 0 bases, with 0 bases left between them. The germline V gene encodes CDR1 MGHDK and CDR2 SYGVNS. The CDR3 DNA follows: TGTGCCAGCAGCTCTGGAAACACCATATATTTT. It is translated as CASSSGNTIYF.

The chain is built from TRBV30 and TRBJ1-6; D is unclear. The CDR3 extends over 15 amino acids. CDR1 is GTSNPN, CDR2 SVGIG, per germline (reference sequence). V gave up 3 bases and J gave up 5 bases, with 14 bases separating them. In DNA, the CDR3 is TGTGCCTGGAGCCCGGTCGGGATCCATAATTCACCCCTCCACTTT. Translating it yields CAWSPVGIHNSPLHF.

This clone was seen only once. The CDR3 sequence: CASSLYRGGEKLFF. For the CDR3, the DNA is TGTGCCAGCAGTTTGTACAGGGGAGGGGAAAAACTGTTTTTT. V and J are TRBV27 and TRBJ1-4; 7 bases line up with TRBD1. Trimming cost V 3 bases and J 8 bases; bases outside gene matches: 6. Germline lookup yields CDR1 MNHEY and CDR2 SMNVEV (reference sequence). The CDR3 loop spans 14 amino acids.

The chain has TRBV28 and TRBJ1-2; TRBD1 is a possible D gene (5 bases). The CDR3 runs to 13 residues. The germline CDR1 and CDR2 sequences are MDHEN and SYDVKM. V was pared by 6 bases and J by 1 base, with 9 bases between. The CDR3 DNA follows: TGTGCCAGCAGGCAGCAGGGTAACTATGGCTACACCTTC. The encoded protein is CASRQQGNYGYTF.

The V and J genes are TRBV19 and TRBJ2-7; D might be TRBD1 (6 bases). Germline V gene data show CDR1 as LNHDA and CDR2 as SQIVND (reference sequence). The CDR3 covers 15 residues. Trimming pared 9 bases from V and 2 bases from J, leaving 20 bases between. CDR3 sequence: CASKSQGFDTYEQYF. CDR3 sequence (DNA): TGTGCCAGCAAATCACAGGGATTTGATACCTACGAGCAGTACTTC. The complete variable domain, with remaining parts taken from reference TRBV19 and TRBJ2-7, reads DGGITQSPKYLFRKEGQNVTLSCEQNLNHDAMYWYRQDPGQGLRLIYYSQIVNDFQKGDIAEGYSVSREKKESFPLTVTSAQKNPTAFYLCASKSQGFDTYEQYFGPGTRLTVT.

This chain links TRBV7-2 with TRBJ2-7, with TRBD2 matching 8 bases. The CDR3 length is 14 residues. Germline loops: CDR1 SGHTA, CDR2 FQGNSA. The trim removed 2 bases at V and 3 bases at J, leaving 3 bases unmatched. CDR3 in DNA: TGTGCCAGCAGCTTACCGACTAGCGACTACGAGCAGTACTTC. Translating gives CASSLPTSDYEQYF.

There are a few counts of this clone. CDR3 bases: TGTGCCAGCAGCTCCCGGGACAACAATCAGCCCCAGCATTTT. It is translated as CASSSRDNNQPQHF. The chain is built from TRBV7-9 and TRBJ1-5; the D gene is possibly TRBD1 (6 bases). Between the trimmed V and J ends, which lost 4 bases and 3 bases, there was a span of 10 bases. CDR1 SEHNR and CDR2 FQNEAQ come from the germline V gene (reference sequence). The CDR3 has 14 residues.

This chain links TRBV21-1 with TRBJ2-3; no check of the table's D call, TRBD2, against the DNA was made. TRBV21-1 is described as a pseudogene. The length of the CDR3 is 16 residues. In nucleotides, the CDR3 is TGTGCCAGCACCGGCCTCGCGGGTGAAAGCACAGATACGCAGTATTTT. It specifies CASTGLAGESTDTQYF.

This chain connects TRBV2 to TRBJ1-1, with 9 bases identical to TRBD1. The V gene's germline CDR1 is SNHLY and CDR2 FYNNEI. The V gene end was trimmed by 8 bases and the J gene end by 1 base; junction bases not matched to a gene: 8. The CDR3 has 15 residues. In DNA, the CDR3 is TGTGCCAGCCCATCGGGGACAGGGTGGAACACTGAAGCTTTCTTT. It translates to CASPSGTGWNTEAFF.

The V and J genes are TRBV6-5 and TRBJ2-7; tentatively, D is TRBD1 or TRBD2 (6 bases each). The germline V and J ends were trimmed by 0 bases and 1 base, with 10 bases remaining between them. Per the germline V gene, CDR1 is MNHEY and CDR2 is SVGAGI. The CDR3 sequence is 15 residues long. Written as DNA, the CDR3 is TGTGCCAGCAGTTACTCGGGGGGCTCTTCCTACGAGCAGTACTTC. Translation gives CASSYSGGSSYEQYF.

V is TRBV30 and J is TRBJ1-3, with TRBD1 matching 7 bases. Unmatched junction bases numbered 7, after V lost 1 base and J lost 4 bases. The CDR3 loop spans 15 amino acids. Germline-derived CDR1 and CDR2 are GTSNPN and SVGIG (reference sequence). The CDR3 reads CAWSEHRGPGNTIYF. The CDR3 DNA is TGTGCCTGGAGTGAACACAGGGGACCCGGAAACACCATATATTTT.

The chain recombines TRBV18 with TRBJ2-7, with TRBD1 identical over 9 bases. Germline V lookup: CDR1 KGHSH, CDR2 LQKENI. This CDR3 comprises 15 residues. Trimming at V came to 3 bases and at J to 6 bases, leaving 9 bases not matched to a gene. CDR3 residues: CASSPPGQGISEQYF. The CDR3 DNA follows: TGTGCCAGCTCACCTCCGGGACAGGGAATTTCCGAGCAGTACTTC.

The V and J genes are TRBV10-3 and TRBJ1-2, with D unresolved. The germline V gene has CDR1 ENHRY and CDR2 SYGVKD. V was cut by 4 bases and J by 1 base, with 16 bases left in between. The length of the CDR3 is 16 residues. This CDR3 reads CAISGGHDNGNYGYTF. CDR3 in DNA: TGTGCCATCAGTGGCGGTCACGACAACGGTAACTATGGCTACACCTTC.

V and J are TRBV4-1 and TRBJ1-2; D is unclear. This CDR3 has 13 amino acids. CDR1 MGHRA and CDR2 YSYEKL come from the germline V gene. V lost 3 bases, J lost 4 bases, and 9 bases lay in between. For the CDR3, the DNA is TGCGCCAGCAGCCAGGGGTCGTTCTATGGCTACACCTTC. Its protein is CASSQGSFYGYTF.

The rearrangement uses TRBV29-1 and TRBJ1-2; D is uncertain. The V gene's germline CDR1 is SQVTM and CDR2 ANQGSEA. CDR3 length: 11 residues. Between the trimmed V and J ends, which lost 5 bases and 6 bases, there was a span of 10 bases. DNA of the CDR3: TGCAGCGTTCTCCAATGGGATGGCTACACCTTC. It encodes CSVLQWDGYTF.

This chain uses TRBV5-4 with TRBJ2-1, with D possibly being TRBD1 (5 bases). Per the germline V gene, CDR1 is SGHNT and CDR2 is YYREEE (reference sequence). The CDR3 totals 15 residues. Trimming removed 0 bases at V and 4 bases at J, with 11 bases between. CDR3 nucleotide sequence: TGTGCCAGCAGCTTGGTTGGGGCGAGTTACAATGAGCAGTTCTTC. Encoded protein: CASSLVGASYNEQFF.